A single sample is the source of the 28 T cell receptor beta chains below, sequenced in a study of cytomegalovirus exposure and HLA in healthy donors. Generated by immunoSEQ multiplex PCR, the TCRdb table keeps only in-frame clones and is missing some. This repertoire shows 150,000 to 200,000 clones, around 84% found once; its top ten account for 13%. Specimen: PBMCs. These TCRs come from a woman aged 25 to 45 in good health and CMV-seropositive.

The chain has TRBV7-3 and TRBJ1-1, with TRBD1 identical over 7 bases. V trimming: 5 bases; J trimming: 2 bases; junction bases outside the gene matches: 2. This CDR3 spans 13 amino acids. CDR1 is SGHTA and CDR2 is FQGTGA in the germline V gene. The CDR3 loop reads CASSRQGNTEAFF. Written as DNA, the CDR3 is TGTGCCAGCAGCCGACAGGGAAACACTGAAGCTTTCTTT.

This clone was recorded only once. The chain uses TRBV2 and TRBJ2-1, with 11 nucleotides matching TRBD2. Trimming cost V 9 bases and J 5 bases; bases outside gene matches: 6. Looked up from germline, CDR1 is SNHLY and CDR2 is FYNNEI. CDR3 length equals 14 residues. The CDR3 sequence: CASLGLAGDNEQFF. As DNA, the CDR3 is TGTGCCAGTCTAGGACTAGCGGGTGACAATGAGCAGTTCTTC.

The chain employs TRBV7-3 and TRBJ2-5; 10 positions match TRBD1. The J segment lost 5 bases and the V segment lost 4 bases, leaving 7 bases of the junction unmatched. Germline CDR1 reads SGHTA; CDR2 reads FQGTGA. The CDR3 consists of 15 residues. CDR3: CASSSTGGSGETQYF. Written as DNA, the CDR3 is TGTGCCAGCAGCTCGACAGGGGGCAGTGGGGAGACCCAGTACTTC.

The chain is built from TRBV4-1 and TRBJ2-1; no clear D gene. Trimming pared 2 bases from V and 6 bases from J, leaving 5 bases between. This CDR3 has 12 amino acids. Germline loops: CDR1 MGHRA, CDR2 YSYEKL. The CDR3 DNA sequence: TGCGCCAGCAGCCAAACTGGCAATGAGCAGTTCTTC. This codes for CASSQTGNEQFF.

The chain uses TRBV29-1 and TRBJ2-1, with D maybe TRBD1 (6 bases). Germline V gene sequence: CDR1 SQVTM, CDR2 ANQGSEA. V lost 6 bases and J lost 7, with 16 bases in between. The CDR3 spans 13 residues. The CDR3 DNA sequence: TGCAGCGTCGTTACAGGGTTAAGAAATGAGCAGTTCTTC. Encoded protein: CSVVTGLRNEQFF.

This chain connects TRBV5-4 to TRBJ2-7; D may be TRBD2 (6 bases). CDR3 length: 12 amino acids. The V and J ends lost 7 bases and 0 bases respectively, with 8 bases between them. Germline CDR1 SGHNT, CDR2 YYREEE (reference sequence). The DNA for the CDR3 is TGTGCCAGCCGGAGGGACTCCTACGAGCAGTACTTC. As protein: CASRRDSYEQYF.

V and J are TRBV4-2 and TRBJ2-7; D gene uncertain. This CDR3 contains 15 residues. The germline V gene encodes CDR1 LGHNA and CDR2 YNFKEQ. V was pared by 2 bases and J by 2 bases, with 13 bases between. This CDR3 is CASSQLAAQTYEQYF. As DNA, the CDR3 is TGTGCCAGCAGCCAATTAGCAGCTCAGACCTACGAGCAGTACTTC.

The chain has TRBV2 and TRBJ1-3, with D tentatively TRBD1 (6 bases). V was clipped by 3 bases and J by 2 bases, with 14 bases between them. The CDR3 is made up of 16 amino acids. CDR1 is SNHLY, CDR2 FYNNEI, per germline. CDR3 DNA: TGTGCCAGCAGTGAGCGGGTCAGGGGCACTGGAAACACCATATATTTT. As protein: CASSERVRGTGNTIYF.

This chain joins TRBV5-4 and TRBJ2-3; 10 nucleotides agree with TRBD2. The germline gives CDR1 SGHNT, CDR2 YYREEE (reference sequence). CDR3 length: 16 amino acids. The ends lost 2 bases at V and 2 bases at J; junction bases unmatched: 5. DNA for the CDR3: TGTGCCAGCAGCTTAGCGGGAGGGCGGATCACAGATACGCAGTATTTT. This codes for CASSLAGGRITDTQYF.

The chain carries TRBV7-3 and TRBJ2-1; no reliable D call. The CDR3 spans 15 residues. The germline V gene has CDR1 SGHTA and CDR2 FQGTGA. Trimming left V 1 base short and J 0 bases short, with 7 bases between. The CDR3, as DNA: TGTGCCAGCAGCTTAATGGTGAGCTCCTACAATGAGCAGTTCTTC. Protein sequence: CASSLMVSSYNEQFF.

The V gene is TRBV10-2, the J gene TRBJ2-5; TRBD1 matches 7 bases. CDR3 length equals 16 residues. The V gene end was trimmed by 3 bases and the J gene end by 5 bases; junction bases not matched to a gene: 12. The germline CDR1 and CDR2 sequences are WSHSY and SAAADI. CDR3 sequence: CASSDSRQGRWETQYF. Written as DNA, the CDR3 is TGCGCCAGCAGTGACTCCCGACAGGGCCGGTGGGAGACCCAGTACTTC.

The CDR3 loop is CASTLSAGGPYEQYF. The CDR3 DNA sequence: TGCGCCAGCACCCTTTCCGCAGGGGGCCCCTACGAGCAGTACTTC. This chain connects TRBV5-1 to TRBJ2-7; TRBD1 aligns across 8 bases. This CDR3 region has 15 residues. With 6 bases clipped from V and 2 bases from J, the junction kept 10 bases outside the gene matches. CDR1 is SGHRS and CDR2 is YFSETQ in the germline V gene.

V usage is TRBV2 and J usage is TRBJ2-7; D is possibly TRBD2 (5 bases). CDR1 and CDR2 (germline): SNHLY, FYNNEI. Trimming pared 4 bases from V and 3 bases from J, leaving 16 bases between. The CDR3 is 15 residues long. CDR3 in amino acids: CASSASYTSYYEQYF. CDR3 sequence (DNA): TGTGCCAGCAGTGCCTCTTATACTAGTTACTACGAGCAGTACTTC.

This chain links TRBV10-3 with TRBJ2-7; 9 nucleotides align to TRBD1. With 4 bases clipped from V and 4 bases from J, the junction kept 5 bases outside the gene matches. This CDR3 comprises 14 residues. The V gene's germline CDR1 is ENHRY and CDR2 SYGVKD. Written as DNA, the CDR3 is TGTGCCATCAGTGGCGGGGACAGGGCGTACGAGCAGTACTTC. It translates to CAISGGDRAYEQYF.

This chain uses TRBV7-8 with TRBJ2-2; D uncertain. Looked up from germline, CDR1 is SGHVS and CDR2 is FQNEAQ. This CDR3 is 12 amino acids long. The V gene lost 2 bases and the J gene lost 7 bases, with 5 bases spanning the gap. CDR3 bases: TGTGCCAGCAGCTTAATTCTCGGGGAGCTGTTTTTT. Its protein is CASSLILGELFF.

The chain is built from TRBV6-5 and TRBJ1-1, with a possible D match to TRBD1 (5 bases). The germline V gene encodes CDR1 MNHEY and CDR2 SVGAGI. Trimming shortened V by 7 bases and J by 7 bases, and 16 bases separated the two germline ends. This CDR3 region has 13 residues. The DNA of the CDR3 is TGTGCCAGCACCGACCTGACAGAGAATGAAGCTTTCTTT. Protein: CASTDLTENEAFF.

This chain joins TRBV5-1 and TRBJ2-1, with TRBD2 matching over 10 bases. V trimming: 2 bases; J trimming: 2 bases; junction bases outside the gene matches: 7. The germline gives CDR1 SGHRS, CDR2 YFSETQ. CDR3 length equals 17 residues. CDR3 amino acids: CASSFGTSARTYNEQFF. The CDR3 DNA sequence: TGCGCCAGCAGCTTCGGGACTAGCGCTCGAACCTACAATGAGCAGTTCTTC.

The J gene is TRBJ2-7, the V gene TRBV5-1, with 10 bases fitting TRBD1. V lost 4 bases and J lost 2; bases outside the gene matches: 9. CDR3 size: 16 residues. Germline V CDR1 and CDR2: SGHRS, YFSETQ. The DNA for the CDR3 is TGCGCCAGCAGCATCCCCCCGGGACAGGGGACCTACGAGCAGTACTTC. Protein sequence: CASSIPPGQGTYEQYF. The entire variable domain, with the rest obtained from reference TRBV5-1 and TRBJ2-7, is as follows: KAGVTQTPRYLIKTRGQQVTLSCSPISGHRSVSWYQQTPGQGLQFLFEYFSETQRNKGNFPGRFSGRQFSNSRSEMNVSTLELGDSALYLCASSIPPGQGTYEQYFGPGTRLTVT.

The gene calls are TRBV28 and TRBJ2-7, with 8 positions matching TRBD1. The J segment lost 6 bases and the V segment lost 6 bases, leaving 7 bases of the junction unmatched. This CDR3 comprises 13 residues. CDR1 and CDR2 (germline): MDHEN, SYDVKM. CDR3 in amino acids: CASRSDRGGEQYF. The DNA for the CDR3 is TGTGCCAGCAGATCTGACAGGGGCGGCGAGCAGTACTTC.

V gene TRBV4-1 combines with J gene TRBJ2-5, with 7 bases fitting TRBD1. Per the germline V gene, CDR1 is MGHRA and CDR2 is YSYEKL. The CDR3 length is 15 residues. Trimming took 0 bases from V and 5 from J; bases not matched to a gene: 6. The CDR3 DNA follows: TGCGCCAGCAGCCAAGATATCGGCAGGGGGGAGACCCAGTACTTC. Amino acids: CASSQDIGRGETQYF.

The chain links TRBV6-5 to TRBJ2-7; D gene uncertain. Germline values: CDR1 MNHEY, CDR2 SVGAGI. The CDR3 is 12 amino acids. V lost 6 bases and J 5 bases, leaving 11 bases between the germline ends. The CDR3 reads CASSRRVNEQYF. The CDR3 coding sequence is TGTGCCAGCAGCCGCCGGGTGAACGAGCAGTACTTC.

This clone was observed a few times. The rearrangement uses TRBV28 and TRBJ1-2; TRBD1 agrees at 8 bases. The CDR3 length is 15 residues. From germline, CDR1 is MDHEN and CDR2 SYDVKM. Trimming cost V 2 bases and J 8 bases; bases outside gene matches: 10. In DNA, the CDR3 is TGTGCCAGCAGTTTACAGGGGGCGTTATTCATAGGCTACACCTTC. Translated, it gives CASSLQGALFIGYTF.

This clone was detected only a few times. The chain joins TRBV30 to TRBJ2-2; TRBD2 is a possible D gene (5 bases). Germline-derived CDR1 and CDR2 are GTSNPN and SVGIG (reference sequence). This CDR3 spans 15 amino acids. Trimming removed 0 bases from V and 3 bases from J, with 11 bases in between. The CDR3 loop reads CAWSVLSGHTGELFF. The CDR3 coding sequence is TGTGCCTGGAGTGTTTTAAGCGGTCACACCGGGGAGCTGTTTTTT.

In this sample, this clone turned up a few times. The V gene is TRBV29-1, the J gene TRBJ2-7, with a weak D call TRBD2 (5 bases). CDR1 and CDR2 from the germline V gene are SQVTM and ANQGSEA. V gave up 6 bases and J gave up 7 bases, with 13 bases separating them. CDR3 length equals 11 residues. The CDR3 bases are TGCAGCGTAGCGATGACGGGGGAGCAGTACTTC. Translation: CSVAMTGEQYF.

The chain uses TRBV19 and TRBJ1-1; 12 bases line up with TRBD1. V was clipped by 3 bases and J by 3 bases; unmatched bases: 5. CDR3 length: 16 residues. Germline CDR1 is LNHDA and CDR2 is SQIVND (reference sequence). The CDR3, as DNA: TGTGCCAGTAGTATCTCCGGGACAGGGGGCGACACTGAAGCTTTCTTT. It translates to CASSISGTGGDTEAFF.

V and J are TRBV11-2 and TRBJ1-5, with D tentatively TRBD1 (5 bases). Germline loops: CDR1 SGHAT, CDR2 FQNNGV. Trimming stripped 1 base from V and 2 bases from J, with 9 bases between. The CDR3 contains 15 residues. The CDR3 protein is CASSLGRGGNQPQHF. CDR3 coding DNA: TGTGCCAGCAGCTTAGGACGGGGGGGCAATCAGCCCCAGCATTTT.

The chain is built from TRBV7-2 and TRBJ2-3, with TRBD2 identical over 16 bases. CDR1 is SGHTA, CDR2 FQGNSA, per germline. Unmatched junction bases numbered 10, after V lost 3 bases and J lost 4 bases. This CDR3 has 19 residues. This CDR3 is CASSLGLAGGGKVADTQYF. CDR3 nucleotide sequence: TGTGCCAGCAGCTTGGGACTAGCGGGAGGGGGTAAGGTCGCAGATACGCAGTATTTT.

The CDR3 DNA reads as TGTGCCAGCAGTCGGGGACTAGGAGGGGACTACGAGCAGTACTTC. It codes for CASSRGLGGDYEQYF. J is TRBJ2-7 and V is TRBV7-6, with 8 nucleotides matching TRBD2. Germline V gives CDR1 SGHVS, CDR2 FNYEAQ. Trimming took 6 bases from V and 3 from J; bases not matched to a gene: 10. CDR3 size: 15 residues.